This TCR beta chain is from a study of blood T cell repertoires in COVID-19. Overall study context: Researchers got acute and convalescent COVID-19 samples from the United States, Italy and Spain. From T cells, B-cell-depleted T cells, or PBMCs came the material, which was cDNA or gDNA.

This clone came up once. Per the original data handling: Reference gene primer amplification gave estimated nucleated cell counts. The data were produced by immunoSEQ multiplex PCR, yet TCRdb's version contains in-frame clones alone and is incomplete. From that table come the V and J calls and clone size; the DNA was used to work out D and trimming. The sample carries about 71,000 clones, about 81% recorded once. The sample comprised peripheral blood. The clonotype originates from an elderly woman with acute or convalescent COVID-19.

The CDR3 here is CAWRRDTETQYF. The DNA for the CDR3 is TGTGCCTGGAGACGGGACACAGAGACCCAGTACTTC. This chain uses TRBV30 with TRBJ2-5; a weak D match, TRBD1 (6 bases). V gave up 3 bases and J gave up 4 bases, with 9 bases separating them. The CDR3 has 12 residues. The germline gives CDR1 GTSNPN, CDR2 SVGIG (reference sequence).